This T cell receptor (beta chain) was profiled in a study of Graves' ophthalmopathy and Graves' hyperthyroidism. The sample holds many counts of this clonotype. Transcripts of RNA were the source for amplifying TCR beta CDR3 regions. HTBI-primed first-round RT-PCR preceded second-round multiplex PCR. Using its own MiXCR run on the multiplex PCR reads, TCRdb lists one record per CDR3 protein. Of 650,000 to 900,000 distinct CDR3 sequences detected, approximately 40% appear once; the ten largest clones hold approximately 43%. The CDR3 runs 16 residues. In germline, CDR1 is SGHTA, CDR2 FQGNSA. V shed 5 bases and J shed 0 bases, with 16 bases lying between them.

The sample consisted of peripheral blood. V usage is TRBV7-2 and J usage is TRBJ1-1; D is possibly TRBD1 (6 bases). The sequence was collected from an adult man with Graves' ophthalmopathy. CDR3 sequence: CASSPRGARMNTEAFF. In DNA form, the CDR3 reads TGTGCCAGCAGCCCTAGGGGGGCTCGCATGAACACTGAAGCTTTCTTT.